The sample holds many counts of the clone carrying this TCR beta chain. Its antigen is not known. Losses at the gene ends were 6 bases for V and 2 bases for J; bases not matched to a gene: 6. The CDR3 consists of 14 residues. Germline V gives CDR1 ENHRY, CDR2 SYGVKD. The data are from a study of T cells in Graves' hyperthyroidism and ophthalmopathy. Patients between 18 and 65 years old had hyperthyroidism, newly diagnosed and lasting under 2 months. Each diagnosis drew on symptoms, thyroxine, TRAb, thyroid ultrasound and orbital computed tomography findings. Regarding the study as a whole: In the analysis, a 13 V-J model separated ophthalmopathy from stable hyperthyroidism.

RNA transcripts provided the source from which TCR beta CDR3 regions were amplified. First-round RT-PCR targeting the TCR CDR3 was performed with the HTBI primer set. Each CDR3 protein is one row after TCRdb ran MiXCR on the multiplex PCR reads. The profile shows approximately 320,000 distinct CDR3 sequences, roughly 17% of them singletons. The chain combines TRBV10-3 with TRBJ1-1, with 7 positions matching TRBD1. This sequence was found in a man under 40 with Graves' hyperthyroidism. Input material: blood. Written as DNA, the CDR3 is TGTGCCATCAGCTCAGGACAGGAAAACACTGAAGCTTTCTTT. As protein: CAISSGQENTEAFF.